The 6 T cell receptor beta chains reported below all come from one sample, sequenced in a study of cytomegalovirus exposure and HLA in healthy donors (dated by TCRdb to the late 2010s). Library preparation was by the immunoSEQ multiplex PCR assay. For the multiplex PCR, a mixture combining 60 forward primers for TCR Vbeta segments and 13 reverse primers for TCR Jbeta segments was used. TCRdb mirrors the immuneACCESS table, restricted to in-frame sequences. Some clones are absent from its copies; in checked studies, under half trace to an unresolved V gene, and the reason for the others is unknown. Here the sample has over 55,000 clones; 65% to 85% occur a single time. Around 5.4% of the sample belongs to the ten largest clones. The sequencing sample was made of PBMCs. These receptor sequences come from a male donor in good health and CMV-seronegative.

The chain combines TRBV7-3 with TRBJ1-3; D call uncertain. The V gene's germline CDR1 is SGHTA and CDR2 FQGTGA. V dropped 3 bases and J dropped 0 bases, with 9 bases sitting between them. The CDR3 runs 15 residues. CDR3 sequence: CASSLSGRSGNTIYF. The CDR3 DNA sequence: TGTGCCAGCAGCTTGTCTGGGCGCTCTGGAAACACCATATATTTT.

The rearrangement links TRBV18 to TRBJ1-1, with a weak D call TRBD1 (5 bases). The germline gives CDR1 KGHSH, CDR2 LQKENI. The CDR3 totals 16 residues. V was pared by 1 base and J by 3 bases, with 15 bases between. The CDR3 region has the DNA TGTGCCAGCTCACCACAAGGTTCGGGGGGTCACACTGAAGCTTTCTTT. Amino acid sequence: CASSPQGSGGHTEAFF.

The chain has TRBV19 and TRBJ2-6; D perhaps matches TRBD1 (6 bases). The germline V and J ends were trimmed by 2 bases and 4 bases, with 21 bases remaining between them. The CDR3 length is 19 residues. The germline V gene encodes CDR1 LNHDA and CDR2 SQIVND (reference sequence). As DNA, the CDR3 is TGTGCCAGTAGTATAAGGATCCCCTATACAGGGATCGGGGCCAACGTCCTGACTTTC. It codes for CASSIRIPYTGIGANVLTF.

This clone was observed a few times. V gene TRBV10-3 combines with J gene TRBJ2-1; 7 bases match TRBD1. Germline lookup yields CDR1 ENHRY and CDR2 SYGVKD. The CDR3 has 16 residues. Trimming cost V 7 bases and J 0 bases; bases outside gene matches: 9. CDR3 sequence reads: CAIKDRQGSSYNEQFF. Written as DNA, the CDR3 is TGTGCCATCAAAGATCGACAGGGTAGCTCCTACAATGAGCAGTTCTTC.

This clone was seen a few times. The chain is built from TRBV4-1 and TRBJ2-7, with D perhaps TRBD2 (5 bases). The CDR3 sequence is 15 residues long. V shed 0 bases and J shed 4 bases, with 13 bases lying between them. CDR1 is MGHRA and CDR2 is YSYEKL in the germline V gene. CDR3 residues: CASSQDRGSMYEQYF. For the CDR3, the DNA is TGCGCCAGCAGCCAAGATCGGGGTTCGATGTACGAGCAGTACTTC.

The V gene is TRBV6-5, the J gene TRBJ2-1, with 11 bases lining up with TRBD2. Germline CDR1 and CDR2: MNHEY and SVGAGI. This CDR3 is 14 amino acids long. Trimming cost V 7 bases and J 4 bases; bases outside gene matches: 3. DNA of the CDR3: TGTGCCAGCACCCTAGCGGGGGGATACAATGAGCAGTTCTTC. Its protein product is CASTLAGGYNEQFF.